This paragraph covers one T cell receptor (beta chain) sequence. This table comes from immunoSEQ multiplex PCR, and its TCRdb copy is limited to in-frame clones, with some not included. The sample includes about 67,000 clones, about nine tenths of them seen just once. The record originates from a study of blood T cell repertoires in COVID-19. Sequenced input: peripheral blood. The origin of this receptor is a man aged 45-60 years with active COVID-19.

The CDR3 loop is CASSQETSESSGANVLTF. The DNA for the CDR3 is TGCGCCAGCAGCCAAGAGACTAGCGAGAGCTCTGGGGCCAACGTCCTGACTTTC. V and J are TRBV4-1 and TRBJ2-6; 8 nucleotides agree with TRBD2. The CDR3 contains 18 residues. V shed 0 bases and J 0 bases; nucleotides not matched to a gene: 4. In germline, CDR1 is MGHRA, CDR2 YSYEKL.